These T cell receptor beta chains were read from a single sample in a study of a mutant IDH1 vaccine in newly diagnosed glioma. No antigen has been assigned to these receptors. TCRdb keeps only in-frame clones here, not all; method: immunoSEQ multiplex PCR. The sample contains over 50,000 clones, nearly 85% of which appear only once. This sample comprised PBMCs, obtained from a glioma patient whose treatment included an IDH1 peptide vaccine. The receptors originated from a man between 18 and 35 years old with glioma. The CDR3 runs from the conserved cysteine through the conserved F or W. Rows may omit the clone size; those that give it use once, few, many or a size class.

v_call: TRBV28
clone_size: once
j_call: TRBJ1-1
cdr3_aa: CASSFDRGATEAFF

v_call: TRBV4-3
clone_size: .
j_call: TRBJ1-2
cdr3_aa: CASSQETGDRGYTF

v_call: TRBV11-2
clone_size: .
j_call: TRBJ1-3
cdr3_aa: CASGPQYSGNTIYF

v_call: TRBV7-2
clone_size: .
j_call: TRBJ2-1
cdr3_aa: CASSPGWAEQFF

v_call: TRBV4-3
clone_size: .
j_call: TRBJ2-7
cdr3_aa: CASSQDRDFTYEQYF

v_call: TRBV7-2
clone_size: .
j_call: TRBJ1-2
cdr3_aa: CASSSYNYGYTF

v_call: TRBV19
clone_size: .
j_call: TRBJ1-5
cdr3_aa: CASSIWGRAQPQHF

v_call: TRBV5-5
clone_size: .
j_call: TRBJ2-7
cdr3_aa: CASGIGTVNYEQYF

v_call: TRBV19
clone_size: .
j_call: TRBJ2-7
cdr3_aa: CASSIDNRGPVREQYF

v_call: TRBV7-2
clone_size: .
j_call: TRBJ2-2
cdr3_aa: CASSLVTNRRGLFF

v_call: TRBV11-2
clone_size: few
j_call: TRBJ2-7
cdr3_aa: CASSLEGGYEQYF

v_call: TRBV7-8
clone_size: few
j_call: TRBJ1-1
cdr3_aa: CASSPVPTGENTEAFF

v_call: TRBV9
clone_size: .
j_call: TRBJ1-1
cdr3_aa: CASSVISRGRSTEAFF

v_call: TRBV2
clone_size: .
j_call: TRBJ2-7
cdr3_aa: CASSEVPDYFYEQYF

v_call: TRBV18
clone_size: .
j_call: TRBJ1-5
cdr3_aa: CASSPGQGLSNQPQHF

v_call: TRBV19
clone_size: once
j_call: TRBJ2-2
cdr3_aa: CASSIVGSLTNTGELFF

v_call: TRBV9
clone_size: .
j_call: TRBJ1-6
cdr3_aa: CASSPRGGLDNSPLHF

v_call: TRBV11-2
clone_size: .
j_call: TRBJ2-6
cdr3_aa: CASSVRTGRSSGANVLTF

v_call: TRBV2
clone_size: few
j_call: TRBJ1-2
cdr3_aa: CASSGSGNGYTF

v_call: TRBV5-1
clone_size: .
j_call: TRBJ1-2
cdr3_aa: CASSTGTGGLYGYTF

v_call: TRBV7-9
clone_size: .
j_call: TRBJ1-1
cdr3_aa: CASSPKGGNTEAFF

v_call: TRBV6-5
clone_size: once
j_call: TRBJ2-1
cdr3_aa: CASSTTGTGINEQFF

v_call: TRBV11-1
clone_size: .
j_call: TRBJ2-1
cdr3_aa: CASSRGLAGLARQFF

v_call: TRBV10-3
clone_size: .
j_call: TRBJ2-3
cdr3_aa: CAISEKTDTQYF

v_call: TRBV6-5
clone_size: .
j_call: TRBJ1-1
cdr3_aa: CASSYDRGLNTEAFF

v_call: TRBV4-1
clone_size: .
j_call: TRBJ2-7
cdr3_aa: CASSGVSRMPKYF

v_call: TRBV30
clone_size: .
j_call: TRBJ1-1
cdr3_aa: CAWSQGFVNTEAFF

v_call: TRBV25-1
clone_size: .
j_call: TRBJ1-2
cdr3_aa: CASSESGRNYGYTF

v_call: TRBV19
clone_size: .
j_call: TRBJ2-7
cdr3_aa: CASRANRVDPYEQYF

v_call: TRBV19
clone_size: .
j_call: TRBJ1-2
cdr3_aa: CASSPTVDSRFYGYTF

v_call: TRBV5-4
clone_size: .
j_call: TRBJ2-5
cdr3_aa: CASGRHRTLDTQYF

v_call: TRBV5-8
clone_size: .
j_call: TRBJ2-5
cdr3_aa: CASSLRGQETQYF

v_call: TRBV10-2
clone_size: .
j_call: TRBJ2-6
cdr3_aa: CASSLGVGGANVLTF

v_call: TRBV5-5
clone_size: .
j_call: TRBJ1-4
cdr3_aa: CASSLRRASIATNEKLFF

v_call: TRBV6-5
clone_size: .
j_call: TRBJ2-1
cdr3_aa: CASGRGSSYNEQFF

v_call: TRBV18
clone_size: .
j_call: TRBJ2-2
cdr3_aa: CASSAGPSNTGELFF

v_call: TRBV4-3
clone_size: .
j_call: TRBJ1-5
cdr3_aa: CASSQEFVPTRPQHF

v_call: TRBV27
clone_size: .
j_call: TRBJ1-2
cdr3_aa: CASSLSRTDLGDYGYTF

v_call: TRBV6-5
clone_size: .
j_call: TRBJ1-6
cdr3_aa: CASRDVSYNSPLHF

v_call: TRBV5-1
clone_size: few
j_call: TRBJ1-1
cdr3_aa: CASSLVMGQTEAFF

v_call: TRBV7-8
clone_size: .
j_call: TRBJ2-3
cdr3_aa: CASSPGTSGGSSTDTQYF

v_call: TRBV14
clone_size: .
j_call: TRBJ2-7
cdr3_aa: CASSQVAPYEQYF

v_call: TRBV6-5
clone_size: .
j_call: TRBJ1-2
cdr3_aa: CASSYSRQGIRGYTF

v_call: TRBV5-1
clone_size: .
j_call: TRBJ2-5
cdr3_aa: CASSEGGVQETQYF

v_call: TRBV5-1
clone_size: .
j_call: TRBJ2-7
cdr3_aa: CASRDRGHEQYF

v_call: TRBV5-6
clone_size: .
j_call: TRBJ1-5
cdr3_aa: CASSSTTHGRVNQPQHF

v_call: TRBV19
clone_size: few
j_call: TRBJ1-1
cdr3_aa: CASRIGQRLNTEAFF

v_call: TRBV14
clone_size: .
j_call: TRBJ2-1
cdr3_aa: CASSQQLAGAANEQFF

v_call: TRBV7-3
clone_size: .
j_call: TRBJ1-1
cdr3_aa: CASRQGADTEAFF

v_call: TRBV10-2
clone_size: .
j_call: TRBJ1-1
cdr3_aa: CASRTGNTEAFF

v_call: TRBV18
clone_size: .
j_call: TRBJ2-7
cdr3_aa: CASSPGTSSYEQYF

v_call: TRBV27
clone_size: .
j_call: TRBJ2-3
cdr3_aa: CASSFSGEVTDTQYF

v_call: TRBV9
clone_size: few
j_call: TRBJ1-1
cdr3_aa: CASSVGQTGNTEAFF

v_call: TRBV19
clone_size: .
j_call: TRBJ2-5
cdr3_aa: CASSIRPYQETQYF

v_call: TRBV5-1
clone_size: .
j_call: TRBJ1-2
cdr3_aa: CASSLGGQGNYGYTF